These 18 T cell receptor beta chains were sequenced from one sample in a study of shared clonotypes between healthy human individuals (dated by TCRdb to the early 2020s). The protocol used for the library was the immunoSEQ multiplex PCR assay. TCRdb carries this immuneACCESS record with in-frame sequences only. Its versions omit some clonotypes, under half of them owing to an unresolved V gene in the studies checked, with the rest unexplained. The sample table holds 2.3 million or so clones, of which just over 90% were seen once. The leading ten clones occupy 0.39% of the sample. Input material: naive CD4+ T cells from PBMCs. The intended sense of this specimen's cell subset or site label: CD45RA+ positively selected. All receptors derive from a man aged 18 to 29 in good health. Some clones in this sample may be carry-over from other donors' samples.

V and J are TRBV6-1 and TRBJ2-3; possibly TRBD1 for D (5 bases). The CDR3 totals 14 residues. The V end lost 1 base, the J end lost 5 bases, and 10 bases lay between the germline ends. The V gene's germline CDR1 is MNHNS and CDR2 SASEGT. The CDR3 reads CASSEGLRVDTQYF. DNA for the CDR3: TGTGCCAGCAGTGAAGGTCTCAGGGTAGATACGCAGTATTTT.

The rearrangement joins TRBV7-8 to TRBJ2-5; 7 nucleotides line up with TRBD2. This CDR3 contains 17 residues. After removal of 5 bases from V and 2 bases from J, the junction contained 14 bases not matched to a gene. Germline V CDR1 and CDR2: SGHVS, FQNEAQ. The CDR3 loop reads CASSPRASGNPQETQYF. The CDR3 nucleotides read TGTGCCAGCAGCCCCCGGGCAAGCGGGAACCCTCAAGAGACCCAGTACTTC.

V gene TRBV18 combines with J gene TRBJ1-3; D remains unclear. This CDR3 has 16 amino acids. CDR1 KGHSH and CDR2 LQKENI come from the germline V gene. The V gene lost 6 bases and the J gene lost 0 bases, with 15 bases spanning the gap. DNA of the CDR3: TGTGCCAGCTCCCCCACCGGCCCAAGCTCTGGAAACACCATATATTTT. Protein sequence: CASSPTGPSSGNTIYF.

The chain recombines TRBV15 with TRBJ2-7, with 10 nucleotides matching TRBD2. This CDR3 spans 15 amino acids. The germline V gene has CDR1 LNHNV and CDR2 YYDKDF (reference sequence). V shed 0 bases and J 6 bases; nucleotides not matched to a gene: 5. The DNA for the CDR3 is TGTGCCACCAGCAGAGATGGGATAGCGGGAGGCGAGCAGTACTTC. Its translation is CATSRDGIAGGEQYF.

The chain recombines TRBV7-8 with TRBJ1-2; D may be TRBD1 (6 bases). CDR1 and CDR2 from the germline V gene are SGHVS and FQNEAQ. V dropped 5 bases and J dropped 0 bases, with 13 bases sitting between them. This CDR3 has 15 residues. The CDR3 loop reads CASSVDRPSNYGYTF. Here the CDR3 DNA reads TGTGCCAGCAGCGTAGACAGGCCTTCTAACTATGGCTACACCTTC.

The chain couples TRBV5-7 to TRBJ2-7; 9 bases fit TRBD2. TRBV5-7 is given ORF status, its function remaining uncertain. The CDR3 loop spans 15 amino acids. V shed 6 bases, J shed 3 bases, and the junction held 10 bases outside the gene matches. In DNA form, the CDR3 reads TGTGCCAGCACTAGCGGGGCAGGTAATGTCTACGAGCAGTACTTC. Its translation: CASTSGAGNVYEQYF.

The chain uses TRBV27 and TRBJ2-3; 15 positions agree with TRBD2. Germline CDR1 and CDR2: MNHEY and SMNVEV (reference sequence). Trimming removed 6 bases from V and 7 bases from J; junction bases left unmatched: 8. This CDR3 has 16 residues. CDR3 residues: CASRRTSGRAWYTQYF. CDR3 sequence (DNA): TGTGCCAGCAGACGGACTAGCGGGAGGGCCTGGTATACGCAGTATTTT.

This clone has more than one count but fewer than ten. This rearrangement joins TRBV4-2 to TRBJ1-4, with a possible D match to TRBD1 (5 bases). The germline CDR1 and CDR2 sequences are LGHNA and YNFKEQ. V was shortened by 7 bases and J by 8 bases, with 17 bases between the two germline ends. CDR3 length: 14 amino acids. DNA for the CDR3: TGTGCCAGCATGGTTTGGCAGGGTCGAGAAAAACTGTTTTTT. Translating gives CASMVWQGREKLFF.

V gene TRBV11-3 combines with J gene TRBJ2-7; D tentatively reads TRBD1 or TRBD2 (5 bases each). Trimming shortened V by 5 bases and J by 3 bases, and 17 bases separated the two germline ends. CDR3 length equals 15 residues. Germline V gives CDR1 SGHNT, CDR2 YENEEA. The CDR3 loop is CASSHPKRDRYEQYF. The CDR3 DNA follows: TGTGCCAGCAGCCACCCCAAAAGGGACCGCTACGAGCAGTACTTC.

As for this clone: Other DNA sequences in the sample encode the same CDR3. This rearrangement joins TRBV27 to TRBJ1-1; 10 nucleotides match TRBD1. This CDR3 spans 16 amino acids. V gave up 1 base and J gave up 1 base; unmatched junction bases: 3. Germline loops: CDR1 MNHEY, CDR2 SMNVEV (reference sequence). The CDR3 nucleotides are TGTGCCAGCAGTTTATTCGGGACAGGGGCGAACACTGAAGCTTTCTTT. The encoded protein is CASSLFGTGANTEAFF.

This clone came up once. The chain couples TRBV28 to TRBJ2-1, with 9 bases matching TRBD1. This CDR3 has 15 residues. Germline V gene lookup returns CDR1 MDHEN and CDR2 SYDVKM. The J segment lost 7 bases and the V segment lost 6 bases, leaving 10 bases of the junction unmatched. The CDR3 region is CASSEHRGLKNEQFF. The CDR3 nucleotides read TGTGCCAGCAGCGAGCACAGGGGGCTGAAAAATGAGCAGTTCTTC.

V is TRBV19 and J is TRBJ1-3; D ambiguous. Germline assignment: CDR1 LNHDA and CDR2 SQIVND (reference sequence). Between the trimmed V and J ends, which lost 5 bases and 7 bases, there was a span of 15 bases. The CDR3 length is 14 residues. Here the CDR3 DNA reads TGTGCCAGTAGTCAAGACCGGGATATTAACACCATATATTTT. It codes for CASSQDRDINTIYF.

As for this clone: Mismatch with germline at one junction end may stem from a read error. The chain employs TRBV29-1 and TRBJ2-3; D remains unclear. The CDR3 has 13 amino acids. The germline gives CDR1 SQVTM, CDR2 ANQGSEA. The CDR3 loop is CSVYKRHTDAQYF. DNA of the CDR3: TGCAGCGTTTATAAAAGACACACAGATGCGCAGTATTTT.

The V gene is TRBV28, the J gene TRBJ1-5, with 9 bases identical to TRBD1. The junction had 4 bases not matched to a gene; V was cut back by 1 base and J by 6 bases. Germline CDR1 MDHEN, CDR2 SYDVKM. This CDR3 region has 15 residues. DNA of the CDR3: TGTGCCAGCAGTTTATACACAGGGGGCAGTCAGCCCCAGCATTTT. Its translation: CASSLYTGGSQPQHF.

J is TRBJ2-3 and V is TRBV5-4, with TRBD1 as a possible D gene (6 bases). CDR1 and CDR2 from the germline V gene are SGHNT and YYREEE (reference sequence). Trimming took off 1 base at V and 5 bases at J, with 11 bases between the two ends. The CDR3 is made up of 14 amino acids. The CDR3 sequence is CASSLQGSGDTQYF. The CDR3 nucleotides are TGTGCCAGCAGCTTGCAGGGGTCCGGAGATACGCAGTATTTT.

The rearrangement links TRBV5-1 to TRBJ1-3; D gene unclear. Germline CDR1 reads SGHRS; CDR2 reads YFSETQ. Between the trimmed V and J ends, which lost 0 bases and 1 base, there was a span of 14 bases. CDR3 length: 17 residues. The CDR3 loop reads CASSLVGLTLSGNTIYF. CDR3 nucleotides: TGCGCCAGCAGCTTGGTGGGTCTGACACTTTCTGGAAACACCATATATTTT.

Notes on this clone: This sample includes further DNA sequences coding for the same CDR3. This chain links TRBV5-1 with TRBJ2-5, with TRBD1 identical over 7 bases. The CDR3 totals 15 residues. The V gene's germline CDR1 is SGHRS and CDR2 YFSETQ. The V segment lost 1 base and the J segment 2 bases; nucleotides outside the gene matches: 5. The CDR3 DNA reads as TGCGCCAGCAGCTTGCTCGGGACAGCACAAGAGACCCAGTACTTC. It yields the protein CASSLLGTAQETQYF.

CDR3 nucleotide sequence: TGTGCCAGCAGCTTCGGTGACAGAGACAATGAGCAGTTCTTC. This sequence encodes CASSFGDRDNEQFF. V gene TRBV5-4 combines with J gene TRBJ2-1; maybe TRBD1 (5 bases). The germline V gene encodes CDR1 SGHNT and CDR2 YYREEE (reference sequence). There are 14 residues in the CDR3. V lost 2 bases, J lost 5 bases, and 11 bases lay in between.